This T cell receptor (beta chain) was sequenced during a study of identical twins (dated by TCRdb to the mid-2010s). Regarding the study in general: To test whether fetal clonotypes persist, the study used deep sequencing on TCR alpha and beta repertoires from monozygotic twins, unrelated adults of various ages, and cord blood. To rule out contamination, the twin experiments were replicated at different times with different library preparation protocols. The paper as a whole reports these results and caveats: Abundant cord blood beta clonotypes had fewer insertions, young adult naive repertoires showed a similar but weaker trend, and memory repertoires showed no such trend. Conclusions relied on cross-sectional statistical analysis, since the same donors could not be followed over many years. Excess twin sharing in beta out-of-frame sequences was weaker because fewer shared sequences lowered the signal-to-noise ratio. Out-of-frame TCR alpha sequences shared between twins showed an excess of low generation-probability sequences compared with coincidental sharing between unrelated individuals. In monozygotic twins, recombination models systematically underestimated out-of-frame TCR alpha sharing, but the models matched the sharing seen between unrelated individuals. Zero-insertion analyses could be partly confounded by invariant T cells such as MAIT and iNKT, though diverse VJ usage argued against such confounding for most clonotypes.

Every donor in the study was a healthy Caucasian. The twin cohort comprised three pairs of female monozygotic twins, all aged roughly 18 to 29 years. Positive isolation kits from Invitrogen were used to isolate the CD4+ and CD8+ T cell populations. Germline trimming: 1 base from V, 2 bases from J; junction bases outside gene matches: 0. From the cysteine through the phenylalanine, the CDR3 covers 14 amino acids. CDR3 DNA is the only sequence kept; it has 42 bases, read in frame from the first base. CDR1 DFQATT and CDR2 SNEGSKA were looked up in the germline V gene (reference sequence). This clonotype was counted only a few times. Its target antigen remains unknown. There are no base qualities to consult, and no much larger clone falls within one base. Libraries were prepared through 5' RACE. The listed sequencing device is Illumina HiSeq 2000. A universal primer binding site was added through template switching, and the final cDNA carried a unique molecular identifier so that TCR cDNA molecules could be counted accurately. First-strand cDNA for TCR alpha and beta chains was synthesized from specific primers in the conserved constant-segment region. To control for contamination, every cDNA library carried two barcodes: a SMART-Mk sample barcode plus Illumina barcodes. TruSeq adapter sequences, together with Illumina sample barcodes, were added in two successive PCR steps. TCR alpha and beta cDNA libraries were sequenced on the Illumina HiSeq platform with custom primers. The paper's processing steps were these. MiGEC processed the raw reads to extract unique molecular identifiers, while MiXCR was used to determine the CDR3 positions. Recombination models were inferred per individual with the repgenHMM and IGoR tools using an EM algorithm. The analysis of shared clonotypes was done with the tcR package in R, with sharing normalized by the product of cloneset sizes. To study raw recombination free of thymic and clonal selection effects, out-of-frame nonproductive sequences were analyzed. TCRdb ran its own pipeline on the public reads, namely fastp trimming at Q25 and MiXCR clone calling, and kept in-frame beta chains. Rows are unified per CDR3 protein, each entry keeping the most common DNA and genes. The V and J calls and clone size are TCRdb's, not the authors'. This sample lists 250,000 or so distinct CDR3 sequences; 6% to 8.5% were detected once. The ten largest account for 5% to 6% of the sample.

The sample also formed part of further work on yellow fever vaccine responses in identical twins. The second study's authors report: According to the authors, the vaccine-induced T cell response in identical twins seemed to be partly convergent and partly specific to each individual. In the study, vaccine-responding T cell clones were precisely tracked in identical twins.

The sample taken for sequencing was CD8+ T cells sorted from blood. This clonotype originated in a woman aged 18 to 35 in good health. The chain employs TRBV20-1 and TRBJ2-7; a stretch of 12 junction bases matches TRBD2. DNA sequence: TGCAGTGCTAGAGGACTAGCGGGAGCCTACGAGCAGTACTTC. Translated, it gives CSARGLAGAYEQYF.